Listed below are T cell receptor beta chains from one sample, sequenced in a study of T cell responses to AZD1222 COVID-19 vaccine. The assay was immunoSEQ multiplex PCR, and TCRdb's table has in-frame clones only and misses some. The sample has roughly 140,000 clones, about 87% seen once. This material consisted of peripheral blood, taken 28 days after the second AZD1222 dose. Receptor source: an adult who received the AZD1222 COVID-19 vaccine. Each CDR3 is given with its conserved first and last residue. A D gene is named only where the DNA matches it firmly. Clone sizes are given selectively: once, few, many, or a class where the clone is expanded.

J,V,D,size,CDR3,DNA
TRBJ2-7,TRBV6-2/TRBV6-3,TRBD1,once,CASSSMIRQGSYEQYF,TGTGCCAGCAGCTCAATGATTCGACAGGGATCCTACGAGCAGTACTTC
TRBJ1-6,TRBV7-9,NA,NA,CASSLVAGVGSPLHF,TGTGCCAGCAGCTTAGTGGCAGGGGTAGGTTCACCCCTCCACTTT
TRBJ2-1,TRBV9,TRBD2,NA,CASSVTGGSSAEQFF,TGTGCCAGCAGCGTGACCGGGGGGAGTTCGGCTGAGCAGTTCTTC
TRBJ1-2,TRBV3-1/TRBV3-2,NA,NA,CASSQSDYLGGYTF,TGTGCCAGCAGCCAATCCGACTACCTAGGTGGCTACACCTTC
TRBJ2-7,TRBV7-3,TRBD2,NA,CASSSLAGVGEQYF,TGTGCCAGCAGCTCCCTAGCGGGAGTGGGCGAGCAGTACTTC
TRBJ1-5,TRBV5-6,NA,NA,CASSLGQQAQHF,TGTGCCAGCAGCCTTGGACAACAAGCCCAGCATTTT
TRBJ1-1,TRBV20-1,NA,few,CSASRGVGTEAFF,TGCAGTGCTAGTCGAGGGGTTGGAACTGAAGCTTTCTTT
TRBJ2-7,TRBV5-4,NA,many,CASSLLNREEYF,TGTGCCAGCAGCTTGCTGAACAGGGAGGAGTACTTC
TRBJ2-5,TRBV5-7,TRBD1,NA,CASSLVDRGEETQYF,TGTGCCAGCAGCTTGGTGGACAGGGGAGAAGAGACCCAGTACTTC
TRBJ2-3,TRBV4-3,NA,NA,CASSQDTGYTQYF,TGCGCCAGCAGCCAAGACACGGGCTATACGCAGTATTTT